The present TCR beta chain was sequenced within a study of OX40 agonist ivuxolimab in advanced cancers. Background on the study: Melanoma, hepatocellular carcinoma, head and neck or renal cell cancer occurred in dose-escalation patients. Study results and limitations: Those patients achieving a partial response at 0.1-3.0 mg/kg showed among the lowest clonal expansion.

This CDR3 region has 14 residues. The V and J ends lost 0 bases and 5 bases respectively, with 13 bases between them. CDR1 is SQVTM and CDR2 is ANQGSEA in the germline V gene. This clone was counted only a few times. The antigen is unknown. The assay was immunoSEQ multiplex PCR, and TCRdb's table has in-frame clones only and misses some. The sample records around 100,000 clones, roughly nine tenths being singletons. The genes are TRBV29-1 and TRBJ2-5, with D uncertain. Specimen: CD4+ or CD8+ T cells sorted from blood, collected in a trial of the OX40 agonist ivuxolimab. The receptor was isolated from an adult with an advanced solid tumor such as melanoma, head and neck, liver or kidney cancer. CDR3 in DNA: TGCAGCGTTGAAGATGGTTGGTTTTCTGAGACCCAGTACTTC. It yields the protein CSVEDGWFSETQYF.